The sequence of this T cell receptor (beta chain) was determined in a study of human thymus T cells. General study findings and limits: Thymic and blood repertoires seemed to show skewed V and J gene use.

The method was immunoSEQ multiplex PCR; TCRdb's version includes in-frame clones alone and lacks a portion of them. The table includes approximately 40,000 clones, 94% detected once. This CDR3 spans 19 amino acids. With V trimmed by 1 base and J by 0 bases, 8 bases remained unmatched. Germline V gene data show CDR1 as LGHNA and CDR2 as YNFKEQ. The table lists this clone with a count of one. The antigen is not known. The specimen sequenced was blood. This TCR derives from a boy under three years old with a congenital heart defect but otherwise immunologically healthy. This chain uses TRBV4-2 with TRBJ1-4, with 10 bases that match TRBD1. Here the CDR3 reads CASSQASTGGYATNEKLFF. CDR3 nucleotides: TGTGCCAGCAGCCAAGCTTCGACAGGGGGCTACGCAACTAATGAAAAACTGTTTTTT.